This TCR beta chain originates from a study of blood T cell repertoires in COVID-19. Study-level information: Material from acute and convalescent COVID-19 was sourced from the United States, Italy and Spain. PBMCs, B-cell-depleted T cells, or T cells provided the cDNA or gDNA that made up the material.

The CDR3 consists of 20 residues. V lost 2 bases and J lost 0; bases outside the gene matches: 13. Germline CDR1 LGHNA, CDR2 YNFKEQ. How the authors handled the data: Counts of nucleated cells, estimated from reference gene primer amplification, were obtained. Sequencing used immunoSEQ multiplex PCR; TCRdb keeps in-frame clones, though not all of them. V and J calls and clone size are as listed in that table; D and trimming were resolved from the DNA. The table has fewer than 300,000 clones, 75% to 90% seen once; the top ten hold roughly 6.3%. Followed over time, Seattle patients had been enrolled while infection was active.

The clonotype originates from a woman aged 45 to 65 with COVID-19, enrolled during active disease. The rearrangement joins TRBV4-2 to TRBJ2-4; TRBD1 matches at 10 bases. The sample was peripheral blood. CDR3 coding DNA: TGTGCCAGCAGCCAAAAAACCCGGGACAGGGGAGCCCTAGCCAAAAACATTCAGTACTTC. Translated, it gives CASSQKTRDRGALAKNIQYF.